The clone carrying this T cell receptor beta chain was detected only a few times. Its antigen is not identified. The treatment is: 10-day PBMC culture with coronavirus spike peptide pools or control peptides (ViraFEST assay). Harvesting of the unexposed donor's CD4+ T cells predated the COVID-19 pandemic (2011-2018). Once peptide pools had expanded antigen-specific T cells, ViraFEST sequenced TCRs. Testing used SARS-CoV-2 S/N and four cold-coronavirus spikes on unexposed-donor CD4+ T cells, cells permitting. CDR3 length: 13 residues. Trimming shortened V by 3 bases and J by 5 bases, and 10 bases separated the two germline ends. Germline assignment: CDR1 WNHNN and CDR2 SYGVQD (reference sequence). Cultured CD4+ T-cell DNA underwent Oncomine TCR Beta short-read sequencing. TCRdb reprocessed the PCR reads with MiXCR, giving one entry per CDR3 protein. The sample includes some 7,000 distinct CDR3 sequences, about 29% seen only once; the top ten take about 35%.

This sample stems from a study of vaccination and CD4 T cells after COVID-19. Study overall: Six males and four females constituted the convalescent cohort, two of whom were Hispanic. Sampling that followed vaccination took place a median approximately 70 days after dose two, within a range of 14 to 241.

This clonotype was obtained from a human donor in good health. This chain joins TRBV10-1 and TRBJ2-5; D remains ambiguous. Sequences were obtained from CD4+ T cells from blood, cultured in vitro. CDR3 nucleotide sequence: TGCGCCAGCAGTGAAGGGCGTGGGGAGACCCAGTACTTC. Its translation is CASSEGRGETQYF.